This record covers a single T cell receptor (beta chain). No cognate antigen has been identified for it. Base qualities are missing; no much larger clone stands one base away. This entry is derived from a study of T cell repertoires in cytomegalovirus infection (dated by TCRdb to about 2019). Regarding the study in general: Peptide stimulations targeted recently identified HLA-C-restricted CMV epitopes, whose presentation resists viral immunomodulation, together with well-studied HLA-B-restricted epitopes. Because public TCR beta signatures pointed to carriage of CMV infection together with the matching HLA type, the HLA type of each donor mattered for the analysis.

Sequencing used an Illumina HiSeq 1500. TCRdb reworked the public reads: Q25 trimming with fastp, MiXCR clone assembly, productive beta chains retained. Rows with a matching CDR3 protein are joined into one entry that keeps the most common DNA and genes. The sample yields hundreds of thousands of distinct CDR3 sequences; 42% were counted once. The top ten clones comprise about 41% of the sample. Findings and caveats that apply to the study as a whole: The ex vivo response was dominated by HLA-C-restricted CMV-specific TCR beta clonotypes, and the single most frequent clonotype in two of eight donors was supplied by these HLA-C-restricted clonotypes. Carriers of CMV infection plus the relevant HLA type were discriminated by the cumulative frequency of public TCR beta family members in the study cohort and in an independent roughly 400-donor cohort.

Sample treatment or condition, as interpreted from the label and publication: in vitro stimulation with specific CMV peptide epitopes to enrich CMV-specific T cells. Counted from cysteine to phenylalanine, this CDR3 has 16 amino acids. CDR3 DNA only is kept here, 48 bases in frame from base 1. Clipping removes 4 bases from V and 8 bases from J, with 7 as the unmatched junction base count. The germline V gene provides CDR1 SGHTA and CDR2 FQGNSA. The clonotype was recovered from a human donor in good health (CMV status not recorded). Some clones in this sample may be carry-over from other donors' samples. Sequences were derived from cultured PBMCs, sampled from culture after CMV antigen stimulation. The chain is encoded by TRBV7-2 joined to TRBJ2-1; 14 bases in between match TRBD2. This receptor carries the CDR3 CASSSGLAGVRDEQFF. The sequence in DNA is TGTGCCAGCAGCTCGGGACTAGCGGGAGTTCGGGATGAGCAGTTCTTC.